This TCR beta chain emerged from a study of tumor-infiltrating lymphocytes in primary liver carcinoma. Overall study: Samples returned roughly 3.5 to 7.5 million productive TCRbeta reads each. Read depth did not differ significantly between tissue types.

The source material, 20-30 mg of unsorted bulk tissue, was used to co-extract RNA and DNA. Infection with HBV was chronic in patients; they were treatment-naive. V dropped 5 bases and J dropped 4; count of bases not matched to a gene: 6. Germline V lookup: CDR1 SGHAT, CDR2 FQNNGV. CDR3 length equals 14 residues. A primer in the constant region served to generate TCR beta cDNA from roughly 450 ng of total RNA. Investigators got TCR beta libraries out of three nested multiplex PCR rounds, done with slightly modified ARM-PCR. Running approximately 10 cycles apiece, the first two PCR rounds relied on TRBV1-TRBV30 forward primers together with a C-beta reverse primer. TCRdb fed the multiplex PCR reads into MiXCR, producing one record per CDR3 protein. The data hold over 95,000 distinct CDR3 sequences, with more than 65% observed a single time. This clonotype is medium-sized.

The sequenced sample was liver tumor tissue from sampling region 5. Specified subset: tumor region T5, tumor centre. The chain carries TRBV11-2 and TRBJ2-3; TRBD2 matches at 7 bases. The TCR comes from a woman aged 60-75 years with primary liver carcinoma and hepatitis B virus infection. CDR3: CASSPHREADTQYF. In nucleotides, the CDR3 is TGTGCCAGCAGCCCCCACCGGGAGGCAGATACGCAGTATTTT.